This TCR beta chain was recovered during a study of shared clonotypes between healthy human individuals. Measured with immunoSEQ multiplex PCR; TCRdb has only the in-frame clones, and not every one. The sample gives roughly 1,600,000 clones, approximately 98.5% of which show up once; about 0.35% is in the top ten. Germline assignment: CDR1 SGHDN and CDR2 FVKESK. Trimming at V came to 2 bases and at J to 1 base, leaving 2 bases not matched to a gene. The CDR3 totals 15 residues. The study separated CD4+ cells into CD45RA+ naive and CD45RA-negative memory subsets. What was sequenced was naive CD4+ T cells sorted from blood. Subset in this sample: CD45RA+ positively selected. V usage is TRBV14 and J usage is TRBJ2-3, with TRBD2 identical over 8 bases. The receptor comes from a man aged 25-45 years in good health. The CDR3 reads CASSQPTSGTDTQYF. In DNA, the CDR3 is TGTGCCAGCAGCCAACCGACTAGCGGCACAGATACGCAGTATTTT.